This T cell receptor (beta chain) was sequenced for a study of T cell repertoires in cytomegalovirus infection. Points from the study as a whole: HLA-C-restricted, CMV-specific TCR beta clonotypes were dominant ex vivo.

TCRdb reprocessed the reads via MiXCR and lists one record per CDR3 protein. The table includes approximately 550,000 distinct CDR3 sequences, approximately 15% detected once. The length of the CDR3 is 17 residues. In germline, CDR1 is SGHAT, CDR2 FQNNGV. V dropped 5 bases and J dropped 0 bases, with 18 bases sitting between them. This clonotype turned up a few times. Its target is unknown. This receptor was obtained from a human donor in good health (CMV status not recorded). Some clones in this sample may be carry-over from other donors' samples. This sequence joins TRBV11-2 and TRBJ2-3, with D tentatively TRBD2 (6 bases). The sequencing sample was made of CD8+ T cells from PBMCs. The CDR3 DNA reads as TGTGCCAGCAGCCTACGGGTGGGGGGTGCTAGCACAGATACGCAGTATTTT. It encodes CASSLRVGGASTDTQYF.